These 11 T cell receptor beta chains came from one sample sequenced in a study of T-cell reconstitution after alpha-beta-depleted transplantation in children. The TCRbeta library was prepared with unique molecular identifiers. In TCRdb, the PCR reads were re-called with MiXCR into one record per CDR3 protein. The sample has around 960,000 distinct CDR3 sequences, about 30% seen once. The specimen comprised PBMCs, mostly from graft donor cells, sampled 360 days after TCRalphabeta/CD19-depleted stem cell transplant. The receptors derive from a boy in the first two years of life who had a stem cell transplant for SCID, so the T cells may come from the graft donor.

This chain connects TRBV20-1 to TRBJ2-5, with 10 bases aligning to TRBD2. Trimming at V came to 5 bases and at J to 5 bases, leaving 8 bases not matched to a gene. CDR1 DFQATT and CDR2 SNEGSKA come from the germline V gene (reference sequence). The CDR3 contains 14 residues. CDR3: CSALRGTSVETQYF. The CDR3 DNA follows: TGCAGTGCTCTAAGGGGGACTAGCGTCGAGACCCAGTACTTC.

This rearrangement joins TRBV13 to TRBJ2-5; 10 bases fit TRBD1. V trimming: 6 bases; J trimming: 7 bases; junction bases outside the gene matches: 11. The length of the CDR3 is 15 residues. Germline V gene lookup returns CDR1 PRHDT and CDR2 FYEKMQ (reference sequence). The CDR3 loop is CASRSRDRGFGTQYF. CDR3 sequence (DNA): TGTGCCAGCAGATCCCGGGACAGGGGATTTGGGACCCAGTACTTC.

V is TRBV20-1 and J is TRBJ2-1; the match to TRBD2 covers 14 bases. The CDR3 sequence is 17 residues long. The germline gives CDR1 DFQATT, CDR2 SNEGSKA (reference sequence). Trimming at V came to 5 bases and at J to 9 bases, leaving 15 bases not matched to a gene. The CDR3: CSARPTSGGARFGEQFF. The CDR3 DNA follows: TGCAGTGCTCGACCGACTAGCGGGGGGGCCAGGTTTGGTGAGCAGTTCTTC.

Points on this clonotype: This clone may be a read error of a much larger clone one base away. The chain is built from TRBV28 and TRBJ1-1; D gene unclear. CDR3 length: 11 residues. Trimming cost V 4 bases and J 4 bases, with 4 bases left between them. The germline CDR1 and CDR2 sequences are MDHEN and SYDVKM. The CDR3 coding sequence is TGTGCCAGCAGTTCGGCCACTGAAGCTTTCTTT. Amino acids: CASSSATEAFF.

This chain uses TRBV12-3 or TRBV12-4 with TRBJ2-5, with TRBD1 matching 10 bases. The CDR3 loop spans 17 amino acids. J lost 5 bases, V lost 6 bases, and 15 bases had no gene match. The CDR3 is CASRGPRRTGGVETQYF. CDR3 nucleotide sequence: TGTGCCAGCAGGGGCCCAAGAAGGACAGGGGGAGTGGAGACCCAGTACTTC.

This clonotype appeared a few times. The chain uses TRBV5-4 and TRBJ2-3; D ambiguous. Germline V gene lookup returns CDR1 SGHNT and CDR2 YYREEE (reference sequence). This CDR3 region has 14 residues. The V and J ends lost 0 bases and 2 bases respectively, with 7 bases between them. The CDR3 loop is CASSLARLTDTQYF. As DNA, the CDR3 is TGTGCCAGCAGCTTGGCACGACTCACAGATACGCAGTATTTT.

This sequence joins TRBV12-3 or TRBV12-4 and TRBJ2-1; D is unresolved. This CDR3 has 16 residues. With 1 base removed from V and 8 bases from J, the gap between germline ends came to 18 bases. Here the CDR3 DNA reads TGTGCCAGCAGTTTAGGTCTTCGTGCGACCCCGGATGAGCAGTTCTTC. It translates to CASSLGLRATPDEQFF.

J is TRBJ2-5 and V is TRBV24-1, with 8 bases that match TRBD1. Germline values: CDR1 KGHDR, CDR2 SFDVKD. The CDR3 covers 14 residues. After removal of 2 bases from V and 7 bases from J, the junction contained 5 bases not matched to a gene. This chain's CDR3 is CATSDSDRAGTQYF. In nucleotides, the CDR3 is TGTGCCACCAGTGATTCGGACAGGGCGGGGACCCAGTACTTC.

The J gene is TRBJ2-3, the V gene TRBV20-1; D might be TRBD1 or TRBD2, each matching 6 bases. Germline CDR1 reads DFQATT; CDR2 reads SNEGSKA (reference sequence). The CDR3 is made up of 12 amino acids. Deletions cut 7 bases from V and 4 bases from J, with 12 bases between. As DNA, the CDR3 is TGCAGTGTTCGGGGGCCGGCAGATACGCAGTATTTT. Translation gives CSVRGPADTQYF.

This chain uses TRBV10-3 with TRBJ2-3; no clear D gene. There are 15 residues in the CDR3. V dropped 0 bases and J dropped 2 bases, with 9 bases sitting between them. Germline V gives CDR1 ENHRY, CDR2 SYGVKD. Here the CDR3 reads CAISESTRTTDTQYF. The CDR3 coding sequence is TGTGCCATCAGTGAGTCGACCAGAACCACAGATACGCAGTATTTT.

This clonotype showed up just a few times. The V call is TRBV24-1, the J call TRBJ2-5; a possible D gene is TRBD1 (5 bases). CDR3 size: 14 residues. Looked up from germline, CDR1 is KGHDR and CDR2 is SFDVKD. V was shortened by 4 bases and J by 1 base, with 9 bases between the two germline ends. CDR3 in DNA: TGTGCCACCAGTGACCGACAGAGCCAAGAGACCCAGTACTTC. Translation gives CATSDRQSQETQYF.